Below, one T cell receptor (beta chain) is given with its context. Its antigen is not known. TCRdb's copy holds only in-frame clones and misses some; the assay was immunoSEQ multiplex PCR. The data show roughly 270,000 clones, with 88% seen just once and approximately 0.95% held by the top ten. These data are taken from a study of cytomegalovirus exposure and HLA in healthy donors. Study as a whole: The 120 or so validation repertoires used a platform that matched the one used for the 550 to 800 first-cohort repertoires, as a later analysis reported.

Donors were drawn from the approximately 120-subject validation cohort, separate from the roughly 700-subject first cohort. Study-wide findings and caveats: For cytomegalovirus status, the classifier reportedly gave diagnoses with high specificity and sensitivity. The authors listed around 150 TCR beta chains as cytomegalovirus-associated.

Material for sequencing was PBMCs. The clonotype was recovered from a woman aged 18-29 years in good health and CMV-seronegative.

The CDR3 bases are TGTGCCAGCAGTCCAACGACAGGGTTTCCAGATACGCAGTATTTT. Protein: CASSPTTGFPDTQYF. This rearrangement joins TRBV6-5 to TRBJ2-3; TRBD1 agrees at 7 bases. This CDR3 region has 15 residues. V trimming: 5 bases; J trimming: 4 bases; junction bases outside the gene matches: 9. In germline, CDR1 is MNHEY, CDR2 SVGAGI.